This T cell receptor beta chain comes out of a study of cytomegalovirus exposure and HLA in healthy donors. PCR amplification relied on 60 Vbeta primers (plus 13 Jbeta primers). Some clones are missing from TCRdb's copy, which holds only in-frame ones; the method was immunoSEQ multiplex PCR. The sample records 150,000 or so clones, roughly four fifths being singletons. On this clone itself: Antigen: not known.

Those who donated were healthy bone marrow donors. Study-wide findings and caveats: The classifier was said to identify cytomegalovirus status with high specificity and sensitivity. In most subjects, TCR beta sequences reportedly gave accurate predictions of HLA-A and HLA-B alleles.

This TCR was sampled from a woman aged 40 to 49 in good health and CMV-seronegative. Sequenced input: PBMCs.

The CDR3 DNA reads as TGCGCCAGCAGCCTTCTAGCGGGGGTACGTACCTACAATGAGCAGTTCTTC. Protein: CASSLLAGVRTYNEQFF. V is TRBV4-1 and J is TRBJ2-1, with 10 positions matching TRBD2. V trimming: 4 bases; J trimming: 2 bases; junction bases outside the gene matches: 8. The germline V gene encodes CDR1 MGHRA and CDR2 YSYEKL. CDR3 length: 17 residues.